The clone carrying this TCR beta chain showed up many times. The data stem from a study of T-cell reconstitution after alpha-beta-depleted transplantation in children. Germline values: CDR1 DFQATT, CDR2 SNEGSKA (reference sequence). The CDR3 covers 11 residues. The V gene lost 1 base and the J gene lost 10 bases, with 8 bases spanning the gap. Unique molecular identifiers tagged the TCRbeta library. TCRdb fed the PCR reads into MiXCR, producing one record per CDR3 protein. The sample lists hundreds of thousands of distinct CDR3 sequences; under 25% were seen once. This chain uses TRBV20-1 with TRBJ2-1, with a possible D match to TRBD2 (5 bases). This specimen was PBMCs, mostly from graft donor cells, taken 360 days after TCRalphabeta/CD19-depleted stem cell transplant. The receptor comes from a boy under two years old who had a stem cell transplant for acute myeloid leukemia, so the T cells may come from the graft donor. CDR3 in amino acids: CSARGGAEQFF. The CDR3 DNA reads TGCAGTGCTAGAGGGGGAGCGGAGCAGTTCTTC.